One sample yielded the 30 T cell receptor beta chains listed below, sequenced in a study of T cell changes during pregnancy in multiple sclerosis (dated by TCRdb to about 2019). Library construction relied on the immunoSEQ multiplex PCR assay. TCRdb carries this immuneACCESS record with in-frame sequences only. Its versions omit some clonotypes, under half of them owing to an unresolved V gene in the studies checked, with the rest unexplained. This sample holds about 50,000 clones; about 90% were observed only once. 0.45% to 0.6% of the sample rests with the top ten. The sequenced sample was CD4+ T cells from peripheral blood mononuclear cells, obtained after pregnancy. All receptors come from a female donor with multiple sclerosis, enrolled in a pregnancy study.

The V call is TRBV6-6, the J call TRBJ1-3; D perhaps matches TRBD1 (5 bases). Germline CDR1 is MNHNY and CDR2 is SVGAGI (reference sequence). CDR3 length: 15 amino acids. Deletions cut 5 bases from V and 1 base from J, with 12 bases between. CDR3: CASSDPGGSGNTIYF. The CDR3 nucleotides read TGTGCCAGCAGTGACCCGGGGGGATCTGGAAACACCATATATTTT.

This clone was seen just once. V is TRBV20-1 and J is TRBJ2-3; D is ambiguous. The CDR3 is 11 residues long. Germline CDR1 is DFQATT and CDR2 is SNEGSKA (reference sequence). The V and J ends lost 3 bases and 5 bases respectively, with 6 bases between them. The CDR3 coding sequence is TGCAGTGCTAGTCTAGGAGATACGCAGTATTTT. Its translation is CSASLGDTQYF.

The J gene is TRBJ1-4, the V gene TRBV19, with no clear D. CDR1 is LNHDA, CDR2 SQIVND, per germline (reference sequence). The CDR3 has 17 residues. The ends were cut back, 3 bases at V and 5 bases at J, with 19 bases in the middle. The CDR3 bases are TGTGCCAGTAGTATGTATCCGAAGCTCGATATGAATGAAAAACTGTTTTTT. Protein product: CASSMYPKLDMNEKLFF.

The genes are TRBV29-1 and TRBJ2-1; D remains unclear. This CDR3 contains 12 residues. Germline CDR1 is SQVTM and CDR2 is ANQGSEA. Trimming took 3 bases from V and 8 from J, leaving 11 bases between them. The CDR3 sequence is CSVDVSIDEQFF. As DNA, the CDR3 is TGCAGCGTTGATGTAAGCATCGATGAGCAGTTCTTC.

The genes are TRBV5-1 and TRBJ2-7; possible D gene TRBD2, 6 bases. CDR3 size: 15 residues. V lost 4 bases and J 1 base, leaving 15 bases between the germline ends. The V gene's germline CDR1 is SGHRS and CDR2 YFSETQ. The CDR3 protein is CASSASGTQSYEQYF. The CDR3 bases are TGCGCCAGCAGCGCCTCCGGGACTCAGTCCTACGAGCAGTACTTC. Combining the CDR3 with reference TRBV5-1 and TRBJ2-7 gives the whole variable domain KAGVTQTPRYLIKTRGQQVTLSCSPISGHRSVSWYQQTPGQGLQFLFEYFSETQRNKGNFPGRFSGRQFSNSRSEMNVSTLELGDSALYLCASSASGTQSYEQYFGPGTRLTVT.

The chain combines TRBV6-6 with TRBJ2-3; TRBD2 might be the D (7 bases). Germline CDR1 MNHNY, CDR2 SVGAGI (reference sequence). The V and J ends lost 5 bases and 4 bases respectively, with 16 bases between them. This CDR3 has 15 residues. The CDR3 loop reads CASSSREGVSDTQYF. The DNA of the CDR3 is TGTGCCAGCAGTAGCAGGGAGGGGGTCTCAGATACGCAGTATTTT.

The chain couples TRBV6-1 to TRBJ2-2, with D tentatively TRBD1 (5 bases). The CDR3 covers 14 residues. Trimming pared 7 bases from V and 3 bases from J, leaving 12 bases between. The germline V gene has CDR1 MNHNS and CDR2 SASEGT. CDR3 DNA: TGTGCCAGCACCAGGACATGGGACACCGGGGAGCTGTTTTTT. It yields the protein CASTRTWDTGELFF.

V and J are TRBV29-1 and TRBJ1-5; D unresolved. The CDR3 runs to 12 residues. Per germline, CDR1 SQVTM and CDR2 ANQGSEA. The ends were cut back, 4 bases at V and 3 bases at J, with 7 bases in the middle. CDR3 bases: TGCAGCGTTGGCGGGGACAATCAGCCCCAGCATTTT. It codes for CSVGGDNQPQHF.

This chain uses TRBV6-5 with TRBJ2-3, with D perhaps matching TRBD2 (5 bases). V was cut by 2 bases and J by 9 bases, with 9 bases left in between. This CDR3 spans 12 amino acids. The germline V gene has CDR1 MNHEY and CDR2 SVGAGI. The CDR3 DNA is TGTGCCAGCAGTTACATCCGGGGAACGCAGTATTTT. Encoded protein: CASSYIRGTQYF.

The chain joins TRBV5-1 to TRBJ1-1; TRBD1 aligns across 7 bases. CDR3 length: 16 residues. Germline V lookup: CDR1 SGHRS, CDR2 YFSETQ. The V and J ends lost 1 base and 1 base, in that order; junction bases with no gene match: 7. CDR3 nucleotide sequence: TGCGCCAGCAGCTTGATAGTAGGGGGCTCGAACACTGAAGCTTTCTTT. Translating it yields CASSLIVGGSNTEAFF.

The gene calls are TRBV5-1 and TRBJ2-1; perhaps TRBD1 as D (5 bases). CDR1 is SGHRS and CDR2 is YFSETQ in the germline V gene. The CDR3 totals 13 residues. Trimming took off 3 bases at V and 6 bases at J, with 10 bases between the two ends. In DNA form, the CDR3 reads TGCGCCAGCAGCTCGCAGGGCGGCAATGAGCAGTTCTTC. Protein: CASSSQGGNEQFF.

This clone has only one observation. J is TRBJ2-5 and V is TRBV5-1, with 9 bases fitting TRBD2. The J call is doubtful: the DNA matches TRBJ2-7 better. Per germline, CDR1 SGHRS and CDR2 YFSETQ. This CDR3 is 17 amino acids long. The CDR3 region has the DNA TGCGCCAGCAGCTTGGGGCGGACTAGCGAAATTACCTACGAGCAGTACTTC. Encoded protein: CASSLGRTSEITYEQYF.

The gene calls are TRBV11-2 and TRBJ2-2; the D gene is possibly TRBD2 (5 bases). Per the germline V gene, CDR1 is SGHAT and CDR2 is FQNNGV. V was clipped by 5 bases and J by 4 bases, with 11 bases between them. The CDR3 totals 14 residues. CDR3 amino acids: CASSLGMVTGELFF. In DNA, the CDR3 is TGTGCCAGCAGCCTCGGGATGGTCACCGGGGAGCTGTTTTTT. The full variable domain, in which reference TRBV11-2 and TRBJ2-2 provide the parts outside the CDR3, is EAGVAQSPRYKIIEKRQSVAFWCNPISGHATLYWYQQILGQGPKLLIQFQNNGVVDDSQLPKDRFSAERLKGVDSTLKIQPAKLEDSAVYLCASSLGMVTGELFFGEGSRLTVL.

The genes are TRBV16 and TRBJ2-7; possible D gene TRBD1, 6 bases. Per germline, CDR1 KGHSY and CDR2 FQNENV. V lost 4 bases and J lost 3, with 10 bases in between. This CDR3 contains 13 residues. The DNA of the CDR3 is TGTGCCAGCAGCCTAATACAGGGCTACGAGCAGTACTTC. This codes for CASSLIQGYEQYF.

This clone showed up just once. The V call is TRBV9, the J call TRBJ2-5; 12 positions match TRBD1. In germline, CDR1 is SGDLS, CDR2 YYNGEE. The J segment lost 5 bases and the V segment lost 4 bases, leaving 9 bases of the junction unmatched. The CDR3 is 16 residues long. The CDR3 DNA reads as TGTGCCAGCAGCCCACGGGACAGGGGGCGCGGGGAGACCCAGTACTTC. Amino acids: CASSPRDRGRGETQYF. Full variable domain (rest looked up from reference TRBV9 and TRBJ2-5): DSGVTQTPKHLITATGQRVTLRCSPRSGDLSVYWYQQSLDQGLQFLIQYYNGEERAKGNILERFSAQQFPDLHSELNLSSLELGDSALYFCASSPRDRGRGETQYFGPGTRLLVL.

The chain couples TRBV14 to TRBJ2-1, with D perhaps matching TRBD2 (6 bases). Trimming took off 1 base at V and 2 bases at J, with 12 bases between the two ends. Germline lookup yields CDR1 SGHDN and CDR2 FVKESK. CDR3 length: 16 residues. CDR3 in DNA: TGTGCCAGCAGCCAAGCCGGGAGCCTGACCTACAATGAGCAGTTCTTC. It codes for CASSQAGSLTYNEQFF.

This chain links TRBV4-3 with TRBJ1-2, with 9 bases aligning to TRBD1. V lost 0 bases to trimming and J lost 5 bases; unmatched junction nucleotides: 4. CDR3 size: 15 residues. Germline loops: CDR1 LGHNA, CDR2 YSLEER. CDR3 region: CASSQDTGGLYGYTF. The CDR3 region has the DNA TGCGCCAGCAGCCAAGACACAGGGGGCCTGTATGGCTACACCTTC.

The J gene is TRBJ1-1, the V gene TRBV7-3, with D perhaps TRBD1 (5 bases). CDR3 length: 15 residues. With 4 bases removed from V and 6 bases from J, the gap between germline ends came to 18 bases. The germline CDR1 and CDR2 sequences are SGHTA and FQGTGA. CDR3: CASSSPGLGHPEAFF. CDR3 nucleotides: TGTGCCAGCAGCTCGCCGGGACTGGGGCATCCTGAAGCTTTCTTT. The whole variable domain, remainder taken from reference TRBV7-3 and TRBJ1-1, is GAGVSQTPSNKVTEKGKYVELRCDPISGHTALYWYRQSLGQGPEFLIYFQGTGAADDSGLPNDRFFAVRPEGSVSTLKIQRTERGDSAVYLCASSSPGLGHPEAFFGQGTRLTVV.

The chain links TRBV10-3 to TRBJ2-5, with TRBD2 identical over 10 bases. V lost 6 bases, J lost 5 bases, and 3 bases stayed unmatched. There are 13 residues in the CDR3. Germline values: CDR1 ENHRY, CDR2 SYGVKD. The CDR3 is CAIRGLALETQYF. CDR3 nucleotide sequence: TGTGCCATCAGGGGACTAGCGTTGGAGACCCAGTACTTC.

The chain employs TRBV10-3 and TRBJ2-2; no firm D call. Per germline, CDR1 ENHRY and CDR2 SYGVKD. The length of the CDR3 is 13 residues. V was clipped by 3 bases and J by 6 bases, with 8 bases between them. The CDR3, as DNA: TGTGCCATCAGTGATAGTTCGGCCGGGGAGCTGTTTTTT. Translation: CAISDSSAGELFF.

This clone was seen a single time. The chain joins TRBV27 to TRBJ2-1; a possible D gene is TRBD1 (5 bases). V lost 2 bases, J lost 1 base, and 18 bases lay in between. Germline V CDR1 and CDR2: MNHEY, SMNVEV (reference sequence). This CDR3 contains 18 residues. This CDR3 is CASSLRPMGLPSYNEQFF. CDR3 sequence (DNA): TGTGCCAGCAGTTTAAGACCGATGGGGCTACCTTCCTACAATGAGCAGTTCTTC.

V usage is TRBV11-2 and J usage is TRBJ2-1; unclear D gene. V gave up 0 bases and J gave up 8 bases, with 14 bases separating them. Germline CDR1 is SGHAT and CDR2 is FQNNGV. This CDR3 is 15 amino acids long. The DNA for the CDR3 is TGTGCCAGCAGCTTAGATGAAGCAGGTTCCCATGAGCAGTTCTTC. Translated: CASSLDEAGSHEQFF.

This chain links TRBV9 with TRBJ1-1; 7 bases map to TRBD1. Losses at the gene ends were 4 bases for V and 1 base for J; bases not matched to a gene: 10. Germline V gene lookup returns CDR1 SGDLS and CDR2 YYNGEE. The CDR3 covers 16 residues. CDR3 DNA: TGTGCCAGCAGCTCCCTCACAGGGGTCCAGAACACTGAAGCTTTCTTT. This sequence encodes CASSSLTGVQNTEAFF.

CDR3 region: CASTSGQASSYEQYF. In nucleotides, the CDR3 is TGTGCCAGCACCTCCGGACAGGCCAGCTCCTACGAGCAGTACTTC. The chain combines TRBV6-5 with TRBJ2-7; TRBD1 aligns across 7 bases. The CDR3 is made up of 15 amino acids. V gave up 7 bases and J gave up 0 bases; unmatched junction bases: 9. Germline-derived CDR1 and CDR2 are MNHEY and SVGAGI.

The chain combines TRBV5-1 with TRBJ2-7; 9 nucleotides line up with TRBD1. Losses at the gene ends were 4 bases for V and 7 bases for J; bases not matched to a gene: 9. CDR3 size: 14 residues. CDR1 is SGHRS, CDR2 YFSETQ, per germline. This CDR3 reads CASSPAGQGGEQYF. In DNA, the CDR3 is TGCGCCAGCAGCCCCGCGGGACAGGGCGGGGAGCAGTACTTC. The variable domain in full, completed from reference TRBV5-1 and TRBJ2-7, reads KAGVTQTPRYLIKTRGQQVTLSCSPISGHRSVSWYQQTPGQGLQFLFEYFSETQRNKGNFPGRFSGRQFSNSRSEMNVSTLELGDSALYLCASSPAGQGGEQYFGPGTRLTVT.

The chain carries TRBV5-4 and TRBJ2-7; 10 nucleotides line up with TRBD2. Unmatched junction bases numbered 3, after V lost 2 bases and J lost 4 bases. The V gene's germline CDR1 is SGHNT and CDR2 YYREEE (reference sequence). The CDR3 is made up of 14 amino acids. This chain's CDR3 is CASSLAGGLYEQYF. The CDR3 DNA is TGTGCCAGCAGCTTAGCGGGAGGGTTGTACGAGCAGTACTTC.

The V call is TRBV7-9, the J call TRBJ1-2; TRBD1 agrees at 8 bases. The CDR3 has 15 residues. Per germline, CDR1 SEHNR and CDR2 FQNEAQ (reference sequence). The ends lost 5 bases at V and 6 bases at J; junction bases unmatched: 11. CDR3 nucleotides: TGTGCCAGCAGCCCACGGAGGGAGGACAGGGATGGCTACACCTTC. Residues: CASSPRREDRDGYTF.

The CDR3 here is CASSRTTYNEQFF. The CDR3, as DNA: TGTGCCAGCAGCCGTACCACTTACAATGAGCAGTTCTTC. The chain joins TRBV11-3 to TRBJ2-1; D ambiguous. CDR1 and CDR2 (germline): SGHNT, YENEEA. V lost 5 bases and J 4 bases, leaving 9 bases between the germline ends. The CDR3 spans 13 residues.

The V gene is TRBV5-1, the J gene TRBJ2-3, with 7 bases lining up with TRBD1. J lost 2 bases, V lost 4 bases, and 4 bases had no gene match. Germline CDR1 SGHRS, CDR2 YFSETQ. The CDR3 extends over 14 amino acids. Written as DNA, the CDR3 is TGCGCCAGCAGCCGGGGACAGTACACAGATACGCAGTATTTT. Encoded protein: CASSRGQYTDTQYF.

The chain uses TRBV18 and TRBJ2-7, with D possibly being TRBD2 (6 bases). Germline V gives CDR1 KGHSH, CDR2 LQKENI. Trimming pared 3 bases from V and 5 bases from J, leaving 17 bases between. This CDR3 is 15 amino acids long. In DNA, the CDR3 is TGTGCCAGCTCACCCCTTGGCGGGTCGGGGGACGAGCAGTACTTC. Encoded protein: CASSPLGGSGDEQYF.